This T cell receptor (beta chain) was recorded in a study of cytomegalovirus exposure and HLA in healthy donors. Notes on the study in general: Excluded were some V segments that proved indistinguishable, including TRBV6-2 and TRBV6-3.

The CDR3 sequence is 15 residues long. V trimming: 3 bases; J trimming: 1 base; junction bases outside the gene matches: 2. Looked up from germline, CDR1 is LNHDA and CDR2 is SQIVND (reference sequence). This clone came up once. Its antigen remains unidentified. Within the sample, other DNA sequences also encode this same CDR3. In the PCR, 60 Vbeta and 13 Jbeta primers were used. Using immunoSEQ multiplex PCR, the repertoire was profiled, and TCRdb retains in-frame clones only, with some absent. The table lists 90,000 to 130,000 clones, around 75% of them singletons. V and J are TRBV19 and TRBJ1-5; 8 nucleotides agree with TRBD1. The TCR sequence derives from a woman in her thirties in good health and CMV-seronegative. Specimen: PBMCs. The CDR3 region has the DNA TGTGCCAGTAGTATTGACAGGGGAAGCAATCAGCCCCAGCATTTT. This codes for CASSIDRGSNQPQHF.